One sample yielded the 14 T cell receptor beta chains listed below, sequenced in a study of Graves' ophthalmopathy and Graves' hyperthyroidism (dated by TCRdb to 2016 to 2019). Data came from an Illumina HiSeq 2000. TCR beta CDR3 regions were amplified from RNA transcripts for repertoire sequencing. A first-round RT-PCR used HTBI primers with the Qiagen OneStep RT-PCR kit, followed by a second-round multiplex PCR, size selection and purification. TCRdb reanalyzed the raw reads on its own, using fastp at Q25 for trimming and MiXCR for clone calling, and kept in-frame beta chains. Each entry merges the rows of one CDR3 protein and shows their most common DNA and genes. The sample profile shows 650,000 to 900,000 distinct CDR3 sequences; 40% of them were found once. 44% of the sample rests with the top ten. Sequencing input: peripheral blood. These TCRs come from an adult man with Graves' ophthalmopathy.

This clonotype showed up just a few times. The CDR3 sequence: CASSQDSANEKLFF. DNA of the CDR3: TGTGCCAGCAGCCAAGATTCGGCAAATGAAAAACTGTTTTTT. The chain couples TRBV11-3 to TRBJ1-4, with no clear D. Germline CDR1 SGHNT, CDR2 YENEEA. V lost 5 bases and J 5 bases, leaving 12 bases between the germline ends. The CDR3 loop spans 14 amino acids.

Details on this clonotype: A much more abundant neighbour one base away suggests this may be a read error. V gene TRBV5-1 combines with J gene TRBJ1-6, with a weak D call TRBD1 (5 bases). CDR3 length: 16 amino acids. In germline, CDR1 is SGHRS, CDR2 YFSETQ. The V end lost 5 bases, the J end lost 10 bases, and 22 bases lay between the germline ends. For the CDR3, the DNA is TGCGCCAGCAGTTACCTAACCGGGGCAGGAGAATCACCCCTCCACTTT. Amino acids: CASSYLTGAGESPLHF.

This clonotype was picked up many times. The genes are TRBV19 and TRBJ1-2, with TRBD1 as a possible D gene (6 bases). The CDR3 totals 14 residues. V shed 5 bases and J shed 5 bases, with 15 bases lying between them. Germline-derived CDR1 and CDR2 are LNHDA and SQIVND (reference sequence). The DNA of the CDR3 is TGTGCCAGTAGTCGTGGGGGCGGAGGATATGGCTACACCTTC. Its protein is CASSRGGGGYGYTF.

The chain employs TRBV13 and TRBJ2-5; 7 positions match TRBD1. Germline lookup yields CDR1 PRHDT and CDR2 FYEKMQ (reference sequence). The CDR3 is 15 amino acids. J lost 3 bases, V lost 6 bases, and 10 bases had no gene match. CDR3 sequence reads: CASRQINRGKETQYF. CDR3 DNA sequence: TGTGCCAGCAGGCAGATAAACAGGGGAAAAGAGACCCAGTACTTC. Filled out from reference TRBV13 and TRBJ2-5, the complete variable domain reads AAGVIQSPRHLIKEKRETATLKCYPIPRHDTVYWYQQGPGQDPQFLISFYEKMQSDKGSIPDRFSAQQFSDYHSELNMSSLELGDSALYFCASRQINRGKETQYFGPGTRLLVL.

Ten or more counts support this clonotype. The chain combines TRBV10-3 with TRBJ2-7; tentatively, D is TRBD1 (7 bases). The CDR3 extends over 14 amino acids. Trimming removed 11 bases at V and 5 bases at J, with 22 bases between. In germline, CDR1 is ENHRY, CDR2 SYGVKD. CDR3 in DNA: TGTGCCGGGGGCGGAGGGACAGAGCAGGACGAGCAGTACTTC. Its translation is CAGGGGTEQDEQYF.

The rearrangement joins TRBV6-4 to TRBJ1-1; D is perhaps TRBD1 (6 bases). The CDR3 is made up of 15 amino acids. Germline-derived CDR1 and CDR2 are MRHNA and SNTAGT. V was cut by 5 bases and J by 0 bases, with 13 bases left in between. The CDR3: CASSKSGGLNTEAFF. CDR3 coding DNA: TGTGCCAGCAGTAAATCGGGGGGCTTGAACACTGAAGCTTTCTTT.

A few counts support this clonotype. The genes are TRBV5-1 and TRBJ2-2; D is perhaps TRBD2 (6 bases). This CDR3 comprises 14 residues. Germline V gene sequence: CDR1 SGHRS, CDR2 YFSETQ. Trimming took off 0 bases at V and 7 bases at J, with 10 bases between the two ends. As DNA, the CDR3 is TGCGCCAGCAGCTTGGCGGGAGAGGTCGGGGAGCTGTTTTTT. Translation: CASSLAGEVGELFF. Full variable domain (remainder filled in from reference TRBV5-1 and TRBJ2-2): KAGVTQTPRYLIKTRGQQVTLSCSPISGHRSVSWYQQTPGQGLQFLFEYFSETQRNKGNFPGRFSGRQFSNSRSEMNVSTLELGDSALYLCASSLAGEVGELFFGEGSRLTVL.

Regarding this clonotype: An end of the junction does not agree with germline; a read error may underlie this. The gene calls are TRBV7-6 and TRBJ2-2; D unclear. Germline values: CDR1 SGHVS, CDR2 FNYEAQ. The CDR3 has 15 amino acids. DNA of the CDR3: TGTGCCAGCAGCTATTCACATGCGAACATCGGGGAGCTGTTTTTT. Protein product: CASSYSHANIGELFF.

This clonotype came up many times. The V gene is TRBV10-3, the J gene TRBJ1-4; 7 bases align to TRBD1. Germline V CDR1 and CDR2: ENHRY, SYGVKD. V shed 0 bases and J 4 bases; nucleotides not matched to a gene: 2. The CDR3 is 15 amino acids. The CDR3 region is CAISESRDSNEKLFF. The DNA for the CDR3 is TGTGCCATCAGTGAGTCCCGGGACAGTAATGAAAAACTGTTTTTT.

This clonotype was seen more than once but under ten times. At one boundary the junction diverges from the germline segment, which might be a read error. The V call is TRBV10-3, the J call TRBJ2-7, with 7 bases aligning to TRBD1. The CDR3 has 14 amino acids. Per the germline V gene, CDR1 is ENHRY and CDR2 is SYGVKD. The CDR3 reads CASSADRVVYEQYF. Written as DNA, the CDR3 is TGTGCCAGCAGTGCTGACAGGGTTGTCTACGAGCAGTACTTC.

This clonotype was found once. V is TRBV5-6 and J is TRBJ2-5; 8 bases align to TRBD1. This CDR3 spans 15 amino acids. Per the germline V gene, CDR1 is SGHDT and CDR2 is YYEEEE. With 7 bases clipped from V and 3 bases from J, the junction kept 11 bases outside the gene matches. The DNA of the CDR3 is TGTGCCAGCGCACAGGGGGTGAAACGAAAAGAGACCCAGTACTTC. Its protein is CASAQGVKRKETQYF.

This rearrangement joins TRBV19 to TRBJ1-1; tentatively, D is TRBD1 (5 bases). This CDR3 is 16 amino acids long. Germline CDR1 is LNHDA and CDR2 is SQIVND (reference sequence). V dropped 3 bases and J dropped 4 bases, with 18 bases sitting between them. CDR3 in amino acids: CASSISPGLEGTEAFF. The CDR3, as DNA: TGTGCCAGTAGTATCTCCCCGGGGCTAGAGGGCACTGAAGCTTTCTTT.

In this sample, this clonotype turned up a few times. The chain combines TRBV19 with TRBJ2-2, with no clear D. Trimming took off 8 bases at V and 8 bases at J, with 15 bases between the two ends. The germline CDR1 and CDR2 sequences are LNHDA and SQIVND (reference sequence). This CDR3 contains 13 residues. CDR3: CASSFRIAGELFF. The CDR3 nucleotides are TGTGCCAGTTCTTTTCGTATCGCGGGGGAGCTGTTTTTT.

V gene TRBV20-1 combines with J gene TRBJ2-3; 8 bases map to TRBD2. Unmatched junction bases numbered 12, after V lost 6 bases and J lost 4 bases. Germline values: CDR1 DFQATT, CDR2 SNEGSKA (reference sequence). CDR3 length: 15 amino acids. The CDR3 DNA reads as TGCAGTGCCAACACCGGGGGGGAGGTAGCAGATACGCAGTATTTT. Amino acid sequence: CSANTGGEVADTQYF.